The rows below give T cell receptor beta chains drawn from one sample of a study of T cells after yellow fever vaccination. TCRdb used MiXCR to reprocess the 5' RACE reads, holding one entry per CDR3 protein. Here the sample spans around 340,000 distinct CDR3 sequences, about an eighth being singletons. The sequencing here drew on CD4+ T cells sorted from PBMCs, taken 15 days after the yellow fever booster vaccination. These receptor sequences come from a man aged 18-30 years who received the YFV17D yellow fever vaccine. The CDR3 runs from the conserved cysteine through the conserved F or W. Fields, in order: D gene, J gene, V gene, clone size, CDR3 DNA, CDR3 protein. A D gene is named only where the DNA matches it firmly. Clone size is not always given. Where it is, it says once, few, many or a class for expanded clones.

. TRBJ2-1 TRBV4-3 many TGCGCCAGCAGCCGGGACTGGAGCTCCTACAATGAGCAGTTCTTC CASSRDWSSYNEQFF
TRBD2 TRBJ2-5 TRBV7-3 few TGTGCCAGCAGCTCCGGGGGGGCCTATGAGACCCAGTACTTC CASSSGGAYETQYF
. TRBJ1-1 TRBV29-1 few TGCAGCGTCACACCAAGCAGTAATAGCGAAGCTTTCTTT CSVTPSSNSEAFF
TRBD2 TRBJ2-1 TRBV9 . TGTGCCAGCAGTCCCGGGACTAGCGGGGGGGATGAGCAGTTCTTC CASSPGTSGGDEQFF
TRBD1 TRBJ2-2 TRBV23-1 few TGCGCCAGCAGTCCGGGACAGGTTCACACCGGGGAGCTGTTTTTT CASSPGQVHTGELFF
. TRBJ1-2 TRBV20-1 few TGCAGTGCTAAGGACGAAGCTAACTATGGCTACACCTTC CSAKDEANYGYTF
TRBD1 TRBJ1-6 TRBV12-3/TRBV12-4 . TGTGCCAGCAGTTGGACAGGGGGTAATTCACCCCTCCACTTT CASSWTGGNSPLHF
TRBD2 TRBJ2-5 TRBV29-1 . TGCAGCGTCGGGCGGGGGGCTGTGGAGACCCAGTACTTC CSVGRGAVETQYF
. TRBJ1-1 TRBV19 few TGTGCCAGTAGTATAGTGGGGGGAGACACTGAAGCTTTCTTT CASSIVGGDTEAFF
TRBD1 TRBJ1-1 TRBV28 . TGTGCCAGCAGTCGGACAGGGGGCGCAATTAGCGCTGAAGCTTTCTTT CASSRTGGAISAEAFF
. TRBJ2-7 TRBV4-3 many TGCGCCAGCAGCCAAGCGGCGAGCGGGCCCTACGAGCAGTACTTC CASSQAASGPYEQYF
. TRBJ2-5 TRBV12-3/TRBV12-4 . TGTGCCAGCAGTGAACAGGGACCCCAAGAGACCCAGTACTTC CASSEQGPQETQYF
. TRBJ1-6 TRBV20-1 . TGCAGTGCCACAGTCCCAGGAATTAATTCACCCCTCCACTTT CSATVPGINSPLHF
TRBD1 TRBJ1-3 TRBV5-6 few TGTGCCAGCAGTACAAGACAGGGGGCCCTCTCTGGAAACACCATATATTTT CASSTRQGALSGNTIYF
. TRBJ1-5 TRBV19 few TGTGCCAGTAGTACGCCGGGACCGACTATTCAGCCCCAGCATTTT CASSTPGPTIQPQHF
TRBD2 TRBJ2-1 TRBV12-3/TRBV12-4 few TGTGCCAGCAGTTTCACTAGCGGGATCAATGAGCAGTTCTTC CASSFTSGINEQFF
TRBD1 TRBJ1-5 TRBV2 . TGTGCCAGCACCTCAGGGGGGGGTCAGCCCCAGCATTTT CASTSGGGQPQHF
. TRBJ2-5 TRBV7-2 many TGTGCCAGCAGCTTTATTTGGGGGAATGACGGGACCCAGTACTTC CASSFIWGNDGTQYF
. TRBJ1-1 TRBV5-1 . TGCGCCAGCAGCCTTTACCAGGGTGAAGCTTTCTTT CASSLYQGEAFF
TRBD2 TRBJ2-1 TRBV5-1 few TGCGCCAGCAGCCCCAGACTAGCGGGGGATCATGAGCAGTTCTTC CASSPRLAGDHEQFF
. TRBJ1-2 TRBV6-5 . TGTGCCAGCAGTTACTCTCTTACCGGGGAAGGCTACACCTTC CASSYSLTGEGYTF
TRBD2 TRBJ2-1 TRBV6-5 . TGTGCCAGCAGTCCCCTCCAACTAGCGGGGGACAATGAGCAGTTCTTC CASSPLQLAGDNEQFF
TRBD1 TRBJ1-2 TRBV20-1 few TGCAGTGCTAGTACCTACAGGGGGCGGCCCTATGGCTACACCTTC CSASTYRGRPYGYTF
. TRBJ2-3 TRBV12-3/TRBV12-4 many TGTGCCAGCAGACTAGGGGGGGGAGATACGCAGTATTTT CASRLGGGDTQYF
TRBD1 TRBJ1-5 TRBV7-8 . TGTGCCAGCAGCTTGAGTCAGGGGGCGCGTCAGCCCCAGCATTTT CASSLSQGARQPQHF
TRBD2 TRBJ2-3 TRBV7-6 few TGTGCCAGCAGCTTAGAGGCGGTCAGCGGGGGGAGAGATACGCAGTATTTT CASSLEAVSGGRDTQYF
. TRBJ1-1 TRBV11-2 few TGTGCCAGCAGCTTAGTTTTGACGGGCAGGGCGGGAGTTGGTGAAGCTTTCTTT CASSLVLTGRAGVGEAFF
. TRBJ2-2 TRBV9 few TGTGCCAGCAGCGTGTCAGGAGCTGGGGAGCTGTTTTTT CASSVSGAGELFF
TRBD2 TRBJ2-1 TRBV5-1 . TGCGCCACCGGACCCGGGGGGGTATACAATGAGCAGTTCTTC CATGPGGVYNEQFF
. TRBJ2-3 TRBV24-1 few TGTGCCACCAGTTCGCCTCGGGGGACAAGAGATACGCAGTATTTT CATSSPRGTRDTQYF
TRBD1 TRBJ1-1 TRBV27 . TGTGCCAGCAGTTTACTTAGGTTTCCTCGTGGACAGGGGGTGGGCACTGAAGCTTTCTTT CASSLLRFPRGQGVGTEAFF
TRBD2 TRBJ2-3 TRBV4-1 few TGCGCCAGCAGCCAAGATCCCAGCGGGGGAGCCACAGATACGCAGTATTTT CASSQDPSGGATDTQYF
TRBD2 TRBJ2-1 TRBV4-2 many TGTGCCAGCAGCCAAACCGGGGGGTCGAACAATGAGCAGTTCTTC CASSQTGGSNNEQFF
. TRBJ1-1 TRBV25-1 few TGTGCCAGCAGTGAATCTGCTGCTAAGAGGACTGAAGCTTTCTTT CASSESAAKRTEAFF
TRBD2 TRBJ2-3 TRBV7-8 few TGTGCCAGCAGCGACGGACTAGCGGGGTCTAGCACAGATACGCAGTATTTT CASSDGLAGSSTDTQYF
. TRBJ2-3 TRBV10-3 few TGTGCCTCGCCGGCGGGGGATACGCAGTATTTT CASPAGDTQYF
. TRBJ2-1 TRBV28 . TGTGCCAGCAGTACCACTAGCCCGCTCCTCCATGAGCAGTTCTTC CASSTTSPLLHEQFF
. TRBJ2-7 TRBV19 few TGTGCCAGTGGGGTGGGGGACTACGAGCAGTACTTC CASGVGDYEQYF
TRBD2 TRBJ2-5 TRBV4-2 few TGTGCCAGCAGCCAAAGGCGGGGGGCCCAAGAGACCCAGTACTTC CASSQRRGAQETQYF
TRBD1 TRBJ1-1 TRBV5-1 . TGCGCCAGCGGACCGGGACAGGGGGTAACTGAAGCTTTCTTT CASGPGQGVTEAFF
TRBD2 TRBJ2-2 TRBV3-1 . TGTGCCAGCAGCCCCCAGCGGGGGTCCTTCACCGGGGAGCTGTTTTTT CASSPQRGSFTGELFF
TRBD1 TRBJ2-3 TRBV14 few TGTGCCAGCAGCCTAGGACAGGGTTCCCGCCGGGCGCAGTATTTT CASSLGQGSRRAQYF
. TRBJ1-5 TRBV18 few TGTGCCAGCTCACCTCGGGAGGGAGATCAGCCCCAGCATTTT CASSPREGDQPQHF
. TRBJ1-2 TRBV5-6 . TGTGCCAGCAGCCACTTCATACAGGGTGGGGTTGTGTATGACGGCTACACCTTC CASSHFIQGGVVYDGYTF
. TRBJ1-2 TRBV20-1 . TGCAGTGCTGAAACAGAGCCCAGACGGGAAGGCTACACCTTC CSAETEPRREGYTF
. TRBJ2-7 TRBV5-5 few TGTGCCAGCAGCGGCCTTCCGGGTTTCTCCCCCTACGAGCAGTACTTC CASSGLPGFSPYEQYF
. TRBJ2-3 TRBV7-3 . TGTGCCAGCAGCCCGAATCCGACTAGTTCAGCCTGGGCAGATACGCAGTATTTT CASSPNPTSSAWADTQYF
. TRBJ2-6 TRBV5-5 . TGTGCCAGCAGCCAGAGGGTACTTCCCGTCTCTGGGGCCAACGTCCTGACTTTC CASSQRVLPVSGANVLTF
. TRBJ2-5 TRBV5-1 many TGCGCCAGCAGCCTTTCTCGGGGAAAGGGAGAGACCCAGTACTTC CASSLSRGKGETQYF
. TRBJ1-5 TRBV6-2/TRBV6-3 . TGTGCCAGCAGTTACTTGGGACGTATCAATCAGCCCCAGCATTTT CASSYLGRINQPQHF